The 31 T cell receptor beta chains reported below all come from one sample, sequenced in a study of T-cell memory formation after mild COVID-19. TCRdb passed the 5' RACE reads through MiXCR, listing each CDR3 protein once. Found here are about 390,000 distinct CDR3 sequences, 15% to 20% of them singletons; the top ten hold 20% to 25%. What was sequenced was PBMCs or a T cell subset sorted from them (not recorded which). The receptor set was obtained from a man younger than 35 who had mild COVID-19 (a few samples of this study predate the infection). Cell type and time point are not known.

In this sample, this clonotype turned up once. V and J are TRBV11-1 and TRBJ1-2; TRBD1 matches at 9 bases. CDR3 size: 14 residues. Germline V lookup: CDR1 SGHAT, CDR2 FQDESV (reference sequence). Trimming took 5 bases from V and 7 from J; bases not matched to a gene: 8. The CDR3 DNA is TGTGCCAGCAGCAGCACAGGGGGCAGCGTTGGCTACACCTTC. It translates to CASSSTGGSVGYTF.

The chain is built from TRBV5-1 and TRBJ1-2; the match to TRBD1 covers 9 bases. Germline V gene data show CDR1 as SGHRS and CDR2 as YFSETQ. V dropped 0 bases and J dropped 7; count of bases not matched to a gene: 13. This CDR3 region has 17 residues. CDR3 DNA: TGCGCCAGCAGCTTGGATGGGACAGGGCCCCTGGGTGGTGGCTACACCTTC. It translates to CASSLDGTGPLGGGYTF.

The chain links TRBV7-2 to TRBJ2-2; no clear D gene. Germline CDR1 and CDR2: SGHTA and FQGNSA. The V end was cut by 4 bases, the J end by 4 bases, with 16 bases between. This CDR3 has 16 amino acids. The CDR3 bases are TGTGCCAGCAGCTCCAGGCCCCCGTCAGGCACCGGGGAGCTGTTTTTT. It is translated as CASSSRPPSGTGELFF.

The CDR3, as DNA: TGTGCCAGCAGCCTCTACGGGGGGGGAGTGAGTGCTGAAAAACTGTTTTTT. Residues: CASSLYGGGVSAEKLFF. The chain combines TRBV7-2 with TRBJ1-4, with a weak D call TRBD1 (5 bases). The length of the CDR3 is 17 residues. Germline-derived CDR1 and CDR2 are SGHTA and FQGNSA. V was shortened by 5 bases and J by 7 bases, with 23 bases between the two germline ends.

This clonotype was counted a few times. V usage is TRBV5-1 and J usage is TRBJ2-1; D is perhaps TRBD2 (5 bases). Germline V gene data show CDR1 as SGHRS and CDR2 as YFSETQ. Between the trimmed V and J ends, which lost 0 bases and 3 bases, there was a span of 10 bases. This CDR3 comprises 15 residues. The CDR3, as DNA: TGCGCCAGCAGCTTGGGGTCAGGACTCTACAATGAGCAGTTCTTC. Translation gives CASSLGSGLYNEQFF.

The V call is TRBV2, the J call TRBJ1-5; TRBD1 matches at 9 bases. V shed 6 bases, J shed 5 bases, and the junction held 5 bases outside the gene matches. CDR1 and CDR2 from the germline V gene are SNHLY and FYNNEI. The CDR3 has 14 residues. CDR3 in DNA: TGTGCCAGCAGGATTGGACAGGGGCATCAGCCCCAGCATTTT. Encoded protein: CASRIGQGHQPQHF. The full variable domain, in which reference TRBV2 and TRBJ1-5 provide the parts outside the CDR3, is EPEVTQTPSHQVTQMGQEVILRCVPISNHLYFYWYRQILGQKVEFLVSFYNNEISEKSEIFDDQFSVERPDGSNFTLKIRSTKLEDSAMYFCASRIGQGHQPQHFGDGTRLSIL.

This clonotype was seen ten or more times. The chain links TRBV4-1 to TRBJ1-5; D gene uncertain. The CDR3 extends over 15 amino acids. The germline V and J ends were trimmed by 4 bases and 1 base, with 11 bases remaining between them. CDR1 and CDR2 from the germline V gene are MGHRA and YSYEKL. CDR3 loop: CASSRPDGSNQPQHF. CDR3 in DNA: TGCGCCAGCAGCCGCCCGGACGGAAGCAATCAGCCCCAGCATTTT.

There are many counts of this clonotype. The chain links TRBV7-2 to TRBJ2-1; D unresolved. Germline V lookup: CDR1 SGHTA, CDR2 FQGNSA. Trimming shortened V by 11 bases and J by 10 bases, and 18 bases separated the two germline ends. CDR3 length equals 12 residues. This CDR3 reads CAGSGPQAEQFF. The CDR3 coding sequence is TGTGCCGGATCCGGGCCCCAGGCCGAGCAGTTCTTC.

In its sample, this clonotype was seen many times. J is TRBJ2-7 and V is TRBV5-1, with 7 bases that match TRBD1. The CDR3 covers 15 residues. The junction had 7 bases not matched to a gene; V was cut back by 1 base and J by 3 bases. The germline V gene has CDR1 SGHRS and CDR2 YFSETQ. CDR3 protein: CASSLKPGGLYEQYV. The CDR3 DNA is TGCGCCAGCAGCTTGAAGCCAGGGGGTCTCTACGAGCAGTACGTC.

The chain joins TRBV4-3 to TRBJ2-2; 8 positions agree with TRBD1. With 4 bases clipped from V and 5 bases from J, the junction kept 12 bases outside the gene matches. The CDR3 sequence is 17 residues long. CDR1 and CDR2 (germline): LGHNA, YSLEER. CDR3 residues: CASSRGPGGLGTGELFF. CDR3 coding DNA: TGCGCCAGCAGCCGCGGCCCAGGGGGCCTAGGAACCGGGGAGCTGTTTTTT.

The chain is built from TRBV19 and TRBJ1-1; D is possibly TRBD1 (6 bases). V was shortened by 3 bases and J by 2 bases, with 16 bases between the two germline ends. The germline CDR1 and CDR2 sequences are LNHDA and SQIVND (reference sequence). The CDR3 is 16 amino acids. CDR3 nucleotides: TGTGCCAGTAGTATGGATCGTCTCAGGGGAAACACTGAAGCTTTCTTT. Translated, it gives CASSMDRLRGNTEAFF.

The chain recombines TRBV7-2 with TRBJ2-2; 7 nucleotides match TRBD2. The germline V gene has CDR1 SGHTA and CDR2 FQGNSA. This CDR3 region has 18 residues. V gave up 5 bases and J gave up 1 base; unmatched junction bases: 13. CDR3 sequence reads: CASSVTTSLIGNTGELFF. The DNA for the CDR3 is TGTGCCAGCAGCGTCACGACTAGCCTGATTGGGAACACCGGGGAGCTGTTTTTT. Full variable domain (rest looked up from reference TRBV7-2 and TRBJ2-2): GAGVSQSPSNKVTEKGKDVELRCDPISGHTALYWYRQSLGQGLEFLIYFQGNSAPDKSGLPSDRFSAERTGGSVSTLTIQRTQQEDSAVYLCASSVTTSLIGNTGELFFGEGSRLTVL.

J is TRBJ1-1 and V is TRBV18; the match to TRBD1 covers 9 bases. The CDR3 is 16 residues long. Germline V gene sequence: CDR1 KGHSH, CDR2 LQKENI. V was pared by 3 bases and J by 1 base, with 6 bases of the junction left unmatched. The CDR3 sequence is CASSPSSGQGNTEAFF. The CDR3 nucleotides read TGTGCCAGCTCACCTTCTTCGGGACAGGGGAACACTGAAGCTTTCTTT.

This clonotype has a count of ten or more. The chain joins TRBV3-1 to TRBJ2-7, with D unresolved. Per germline, CDR1 LGHDT and CDR2 YNNKEL (reference sequence). The CDR3 covers 12 residues. V lost 1 base and J 2 bases, leaving 3 bases between the germline ends. Here the CDR3 reads CASSQGAYEQYV. The CDR3 region has the DNA TGTGCCAGCAGCCAAGGGGCCTACGAGCAGTACGTC.

The chain links TRBV7-9 to TRBJ1-4; perhaps TRBD1 as D (5 bases). From germline, CDR1 is SEHNR and CDR2 FQNEAQ (reference sequence). The V and J ends lost 5 bases and 8 bases respectively, with 18 bases between them. The CDR3 is 15 residues long. In DNA form, the CDR3 reads TGTGCCAGCAGCCAGCCGGCAGGGCCGGGGGAAAAACTGTTTTTT. This translates into CASSQPAGPGEKLFF. The variable domain in full, with the rest retrieved from reference TRBV7-9 and TRBJ1-4, is DTGVSQNPRHKITKRGQNVTFRCDPISEHNRLYWYRQTLGQGPEFLTYFQNEAQLEKSRLLSDRFSAERPKGSFSTLEIQRTEQGDSAMYLCASSQPAGPGEKLFFGSGTQLSVL.

The rearrangement links TRBV4-3 to TRBJ2-2; possible D gene TRBD2, 5 bases. The CDR3 loop spans 15 amino acids. V was clipped by 0 bases and J by 1 base, with 6 bases between them. Germline assignment: CDR1 LGHNA and CDR2 YSLEER. This CDR3 reads CASSQDGLNTGELFF. CDR3 bases: TGCGCCAGCAGCCAAGATGGACTGAACACCGGGGAGCTGTTTTTT.

There are a few counts of this clonotype. The CDR3 bases are TGTGCCAGCAGCTGGGGGGCGCGGTATCAGCCCCAGCATTTT. Residues: CASSWGARYQPQHF. The V and J genes are TRBV6-2 or TRBV6-3 and TRBJ1-5; a weak D match, TRBD1 (6 bases). In germline, CDR1 is MNHEY, CDR2 SVGEGT. The CDR3 extends over 14 amino acids. Trimming removed 6 bases at V and 5 bases at J, with 14 bases between.

This clonotype was detected ten times or more. The V gene is TRBV14, the J gene TRBJ2-5; 7 bases align to TRBD2. The CDR3 covers 15 residues. Germline V lookup: CDR1 SGHDN, CDR2 FVKESK. The V segment lost 0 bases and the J segment 5 bases; nucleotides outside the gene matches: 6. CDR3 loop: CASSQELAGVETQYF. The CDR3 DNA sequence: TGTGCCAGCAGCCAAGAACTGGCGGGGGTGGAGACCCAGTACTTC.

This clonotype was detected only a few times. The CDR3 DNA reads TGTGCCTGGACCGGGAGCGGTGAAAAACTGTTTTTT. Its translation: CAWTGSGEKLFF. The chain is built from TRBV30 and TRBJ1-4; no clear D. CDR1 is GTSNPN, CDR2 SVGIG, per germline (reference sequence). Trimming cost V 4 bases and J 7 bases, with 10 bases left between them. CDR3 length: 12 amino acids.

The gene calls are TRBV7-9 and TRBJ1-1; D is ambiguous. The CDR3 is 12 residues long. V was clipped by 1 base and J by 6 bases, with 6 bases between them. Germline CDR1 SEHNR, CDR2 FQNEAQ (reference sequence). Here the CDR3 reads CASSLGVSEAFF. In DNA form, the CDR3 reads TGTGCCAGCAGCTTAGGAGTTTCTGAAGCTTTCTTT.

This rearrangement joins TRBV20-1 to TRBJ2-1; D not resolved. Trimming removed 6 bases at V and 5 bases at J, with 14 bases between. The CDR3 totals 13 residues. CDR1 and CDR2 (germline): DFQATT, SNEGSKA (reference sequence). This CDR3 reads CSATSPTDNEQFF. The CDR3 bases are TGCAGTGCAACCTCTCCCACTGACAATGAGCAGTTCTTC.

V gene TRBV4-2 combines with J gene TRBJ1-3; no firm D call. Trimming left V 1 base short and J 0 bases short, with 10 bases between. Germline CDR1 is LGHNA and CDR2 is YNFKEQ. This CDR3 is 16 amino acids long. CDR3 in amino acids: CASSQASGNSGNTIYF. CDR3 bases: TGTGCCAGCAGCCAAGCTTCAGGAAACTCTGGAAACACCATATATTTT.

The V call is TRBV4-2, the J call TRBJ1-2; D perhaps matches TRBD1 (5 bases). CDR1 and CDR2 from the germline V gene are LGHNA and YNFKEQ. This CDR3 has 15 residues. V lost 0 bases, J lost 2 bases, and 10 bases lay in between. CDR3 sequence reads: CASSQERAGNYGYTF. CDR3 DNA: TGTGCCAGCAGCCAAGAAAGGGCAGGGAACTATGGCTACACCTTC.

The chain has TRBV10-2 and TRBJ1-2; D remains unclear. Deletions cut 7 bases from V and 6 bases from J, with 18 bases between. The CDR3 totals 14 residues. Germline V gives CDR1 WSHSY, CDR2 SAAADI. In DNA form, the CDR3 reads TGCGCCAGCACCTTGAGGCGGGAGTTTGATGGCTACACCTTC. It specifies CASTLRREFDGYTF.

J is TRBJ1-3 and V is TRBV20-1; maybe TRBD1 (5 bases). CDR3 length: 12 residues. Germline-derived CDR1 and CDR2 are DFQATT and SNEGSKA (reference sequence). Trimming left V 6 bases short and J 1 base short, with 7 bases between. The CDR3 nucleotides are TGCAGTGCCGGGGGATCTGGAAACACCATATATTTT. Translating it yields CSAGGSGNTIYF.

The rearrangement uses TRBV5-1 and TRBJ1-1; 12 nucleotides match TRBD1. The CDR3 is made up of 15 amino acids. From germline, CDR1 is SGHRS and CDR2 YFSETQ. V lost 4 bases and J lost 2; bases outside the gene matches: 3. As DNA, the CDR3 is TGCGCCAGCAGCACGGGACAGGGGGCAAACACTGAAGCTTTCTTT. It specifies CASSTGQGANTEAFF.

This clonotype was observed a few times. The V gene is TRBV10-2, the J gene TRBJ2-1; D may be TRBD1 (5 bases). The CDR3 covers 15 residues. CDR1 and CDR2 from the germline V gene are WSHSY and SAAADI. The ends were cut back, 3 bases at V and 8 bases at J, with 17 bases in the middle. Written as DNA, the CDR3 is TGCGCCAGCAGTGAAGACTGGAAGGGGTATTATGAGCAGTTCTTC. Translating gives CASSEDWKGYYEQFF.

This clonotype was counted only a few times. The chain links TRBV28 to TRBJ1-4; D possibly corresponds to TRBD1 (6 bases). CDR1 is MDHEN and CDR2 is SYDVKM in the germline V gene. The CDR3 runs to 17 residues. V lost 8 bases to trimming and J lost 3 bases, with 22 bases between them. Written as DNA, the CDR3 is TGTGCCAGCTCCACTACCGGGGGCTCCCGGGCTAATGAAAAACTGTTTTTT. This translates into CASSTTGGSRANEKLFF.

The CDR3 DNA follows: TGTGCCAGCAGCAGGGGGCCGACTAGCCTCACCGGGGAGCTGTTTTTT. Amino acids: CASSRGPTSLTGELFF. V is TRBV7-2 and J is TRBJ2-2, with D possibly being TRBD1 or TRBD2 (7 bases each). Trimming shortened V by 5 bases and J by 4 bases, and 17 bases separated the two germline ends. The CDR3 consists of 16 residues. Germline CDR1 and CDR2: SGHTA and FQGNSA. Looking up the rest from reference TRBV7-2 and TRBJ2-2 gives the full variable domain: GAGVSQSPSNKVTEKGKDVELRCDPISGHTALYWYRQSLGQGLEFLIYFQGNSAPDKSGLPSDRFSAERTGGSVSTLTIQRTQQEDSAVYLCASSRGPTSLTGELFFGEGSRLTVL.

A few counts support this clonotype. CDR3 protein: CASSLLSGETGELFF. CDR3 nucleotides: TGTGCCAGCAGCTTACTATCGGGGGAGACCGGGGAGCTGTTTTTT. This chain joins TRBV7-9 and TRBJ2-2; possible D gene TRBD2, 6 bases. V lost 2 bases and J 5 bases, leaving 12 bases between the germline ends. Germline-derived CDR1 and CDR2 are SEHNR and FQNEAQ (reference sequence). The CDR3 runs 15 residues. Complete variable domain (other parts from reference TRBV7-9 and TRBJ2-2): DTGVSQNPRHKITKRGQNVTFRCDPISEHNRLYWYRQTLGQGPEFLTYFQNEAQLEKSRLLSDRFSAERPKGSFSTLEIQRTEQGDSAMYLCASSLLSGETGELFFGEGSRLTVL.

The V gene is TRBV5-1, the J gene TRBJ1-6; no clear D gene. With 0 bases removed from V and 7 bases from J, the gap between germline ends came to 11 bases. The CDR3 consists of 15 residues. Germline values: CDR1 SGHRS, CDR2 YFSETQ. CDR3 DNA sequence: TGCGCCAGCAGCTTGGCCTTTGATAGGAATTCACCCCTCCACTTT. Protein: CASSLAFDRNSPLHF.